The present entry profiles one T cell receptor beta chain with its context. Using immunoSEQ multiplex PCR, the repertoire was profiled, and TCRdb retains in-frame clones only, with some absent. The table has about 210,000 clones, 80% to 90% seen once. The data originate from a study of blood T cell repertoires in COVID-19. Germline V lookup: CDR1 SGHDT, CDR2 YYEEEE. CDR3 length equals 17 residues. With V trimmed by 0 bases and J by 3 bases, 10 bases remained unmatched. V is TRBV5-6 and J is TRBJ2-5; 8 bases are shared with TRBD1. The origin of this receptor is a woman aged 45-59 years with acute or convalescent COVID-19. Material: peripheral blood. The CDR3 is CASSLAINSDREETQYF. The CDR3 DNA follows: TGTGCCAGCAGCTTGGCAATAAACTCGGACAGGGAAGAGACCCAGTACTTC. Supplemented by reference TRBV5-6 and TRBJ2-5, the full variable domain reads DAGVTQSPTHLIKTRGQQVTLRCSPKSGHDTVSWYQQALGQGPQFIFQYYEEEERQRGNFPDRFSGHQFPNYSSELNVNALLLGDSALYLCASSLAINSDREETQYFGPGTRLLVL.